This T cell receptor beta chain appears in the sequencing data of a study of shared clonotypes between healthy human individuals. Study background: The people who gave samples were a couple of women and a few men aged 18 to 49.

Study conclusions and caveats: Generation of non-shared clonotypes was less probable than generation of clonotypes shared by all four donors.

Only in-frame clones appear in the TCRdb table, and some are missing; sequencing was by immunoSEQ multiplex PCR. The sample lists some 1.5 million clones, roughly 96% occurring once. The CDR3 covers 16 residues. Germline loops: CDR1 MNHEY, CDR2 SVGAGI. V dropped 0 bases and J dropped 9 bases, with 21 bases sitting between them. For this clone: Its antigen is unknown.

Sequenced sample: naive CD4+ T cells sorted from blood. Regarding subset: CD45RA+ positively selected. The gene calls are TRBV6-5 and TRBJ2-7, with D tentatively TRBD1 (5 bases). This receptor was obtained from a man aged 30-40 years in good health. The CDR3 reads CASSYSGQTPGSGQYF. The CDR3 region has the DNA TGTGCCAGCAGTTACTCGGGGCAGACCCCGGGTTCAGGGCAGTACTTC.